Below, one TCR beta chain is given with its context. Those who participated ranged in age from roughly 18 to 95 years and resided in roughly 26 US areas. In Cohort 3, a recovered donor had either two negative PCRs, clearance, or symptom resolution. This sample was taken from a study of blood T cell repertoires in COVID-19. Overall study context: Samples of COVID-19 (acute and convalescent) were obtained from the United States, Italy and Spain.

The table came from immunoSEQ multiplex PCR; TCRdb's copy has only in-frame clones and leaves some out. The repertoire holds 150,000 or so clones, with roughly 80% as singletons. The CDR3 runs 16 residues. In germline, CDR1 is SGDLS, CDR2 YYNGEE. The ends lost 0 bases at V and 5 bases at J; junction bases unmatched: 5. This TCR came from a woman between 50 and 59 years old who had recovered from COVID-19. V and J are TRBV9 and TRBJ2-2, with TRBD2 identical over 9 bases. The sequencing input was PBMCs or T cells enriched from blood (not recorded which). CDR3 DNA sequence: TGTGCCAGCAGCGTAGTTGGCCTAGCGGGGACCGGGGAGCTGTTTTTT. Translation gives CASSVVGLAGTGELFF.